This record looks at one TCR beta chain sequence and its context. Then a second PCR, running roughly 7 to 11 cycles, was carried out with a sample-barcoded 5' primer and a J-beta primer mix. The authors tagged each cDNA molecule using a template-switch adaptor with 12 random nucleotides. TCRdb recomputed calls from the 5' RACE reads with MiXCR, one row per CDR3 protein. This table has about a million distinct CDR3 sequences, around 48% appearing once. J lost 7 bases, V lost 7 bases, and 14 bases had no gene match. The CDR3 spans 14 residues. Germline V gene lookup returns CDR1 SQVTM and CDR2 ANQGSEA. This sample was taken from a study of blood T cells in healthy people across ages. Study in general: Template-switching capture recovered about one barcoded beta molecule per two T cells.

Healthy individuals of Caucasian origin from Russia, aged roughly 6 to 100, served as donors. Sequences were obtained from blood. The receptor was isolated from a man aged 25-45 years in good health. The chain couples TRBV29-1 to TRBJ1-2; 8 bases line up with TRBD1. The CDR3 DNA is TGCAGCGCTGAGTCGCAAGGACAGGGTGTTGGCTACACCTTC. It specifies CSAESQGQGVGYTF.